The 5 T cell receptor beta chains below were found in one sample sequenced in a study of blood T cell repertoires in COVID-19 (dated by TCRdb to 2018 to 2020). The library was prepared using the immunoSEQ multiplex PCR assay. Held by TCRdb, this immuneACCESS table contains in-frame sequences only and omits some clones. Under half of the omission traces to an unresolved V gene where checked; the cause of the rest is unknown. The sample includes 400,000 or so clones, with roughly 89% observed a single time. Jointly, the top ten make up 0.8% to 1% of the sample. Sequencing input: peripheral blood. The receptors were gathered from a man aged 18 to 29 with COVID-19, enrolled during active disease.

V and J are TRBV4-1 and TRBJ1-6; 10 nucleotides agree with TRBD1. V dropped 2 bases and J dropped 4; count of bases not matched to a gene: 5. The CDR3 is made up of 17 amino acids. Looked up from germline, CDR1 is MGHRA and CDR2 is YSYEKL. The CDR3 is CASSQRQGAEYNSPLHF. CDR3 DNA sequence: TGCGCCAGCAGCCAACGACAGGGGGCGGAGTATAATTCACCCCTCCACTTT.

The chain has TRBV6-6 and TRBJ1-2, with TRBD1 identical over 7 bases. The V gene's germline CDR1 is MNHNY and CDR2 SVGAGI (reference sequence). CDR3 length: 11 amino acids. Trimming removed 10 bases from V and 4 bases from J; junction bases left unmatched: 3. In nucleotides, the CDR3 is TGTGCCACAACAGGGGCCTATGGCTACACCTTC. Residues: CATTGAYGYTF.

The rearrangement joins TRBV5-1 to TRBJ1-2; maybe TRBD1 (5 bases). This CDR3 contains 15 residues. Germline V gives CDR1 SGHRS, CDR2 YFSETQ. Trimming cost V 4 bases and J 6 bases, with 19 bases left between them. CDR3 nucleotides: TGCGCCAGCAGCCCGGACCTCCACAGGCAGGATGGCTACACCTTC. Translating it yields CASSPDLHRQDGYTF.

The rearrangement joins TRBV4-2 to TRBJ2-2, with TRBD2 matching over 9 bases. CDR1 LGHNA and CDR2 YNFKEQ come from the germline V gene. The CDR3 contains 16 residues. The V gene end was trimmed by 4 bases and the J gene end by 7 bases; junction bases not matched to a gene: 10. In DNA, the CDR3 is TGTGCCAGCAGCCCGGCGGGAGCGGGAGGTTTCGGGGAGCTGTTTTTT. Translation: CASSPAGAGGFGELFF.

The rearrangement links TRBV29-1 to TRBJ2-1, with 7 bases aligning to TRBD1. The J segment lost 9 bases and the V segment lost 4 bases, leaving 9 bases of the junction unmatched. Germline V lookup: CDR1 SQVTM, CDR2 ANQGSEA. The CDR3 is 13 residues long. CDR3: CSVANRGSGEQFF. CDR3 bases: TGCAGCGTTGCGAACAGGGGATCGGGTGAGCAGTTCTTC.